This T cell receptor beta chain stems from a study of blood T cell repertoires in COVID-19. Background on the study: Sample material is recorded as cDNA or gDNA derived from T cells, B-cell-depleted T cells, or PBMCs.

Individuals aged roughly 18 to 95 years were recruited from approximately 22 US areas. Trimming removed 5 bases at V and 0 bases at J, with 14 bases between. The germline V gene has CDR1 SGHVS and CDR2 FQNEAQ. This CDR3 comprises 16 residues. The sample holds one count of this clone. TCRdb's copy holds only in-frame clones and misses some; the assay was immunoSEQ multiplex PCR. The sample consists of some 270,000 clones, around 90% of them appearing once. The sample was PBMCs or T cells enriched from blood (not recorded which). The chain couples TRBV7-8 to TRBJ1-5; D perhaps matches TRBD1 (6 bases). The receptor comes from a man aged 35 to 55 who had been exposed to COVID-19. CDR3 loop: CASSREDRNSNQPQHF. DNA for the CDR3: TGTGCCAGCAGCCGAGAGGACAGAAATAGCAATCAGCCCCAGCATTTT. Supplemented by reference TRBV7-8 and TRBJ1-5, the full variable domain reads GAGVSQSPRYKVAKRGQDVALRCDPISGHVSLFWYQQALGQGPEFLTYFQNEAQLDKSGLPSDRFFAERPEGSVSTLKIQRTQQEDSAVYLCASSREDRNSNQPQHFGDGTRLSIL.